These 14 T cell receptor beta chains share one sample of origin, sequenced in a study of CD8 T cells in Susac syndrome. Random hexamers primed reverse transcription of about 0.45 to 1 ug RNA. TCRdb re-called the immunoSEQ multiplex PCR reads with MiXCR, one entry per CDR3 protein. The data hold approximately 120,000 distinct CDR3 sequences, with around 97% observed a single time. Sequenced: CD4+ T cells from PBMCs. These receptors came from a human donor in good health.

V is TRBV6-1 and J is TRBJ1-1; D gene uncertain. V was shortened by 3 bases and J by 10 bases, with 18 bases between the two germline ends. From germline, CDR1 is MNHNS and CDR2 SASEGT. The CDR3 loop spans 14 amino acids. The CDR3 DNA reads TGTGCCAGCAGTGATTCCGGCTTCTCAAGGAGAGCTTTCTTT. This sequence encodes CASSDSGFSRRAFF.

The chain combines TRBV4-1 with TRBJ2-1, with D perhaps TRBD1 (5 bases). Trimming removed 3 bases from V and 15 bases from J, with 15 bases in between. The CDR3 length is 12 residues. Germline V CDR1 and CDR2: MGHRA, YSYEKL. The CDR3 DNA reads TGCGCCAGCAGCCAGCTAGGGGTCAGAATGTTCTTC. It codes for CASSQLGVRMFF.

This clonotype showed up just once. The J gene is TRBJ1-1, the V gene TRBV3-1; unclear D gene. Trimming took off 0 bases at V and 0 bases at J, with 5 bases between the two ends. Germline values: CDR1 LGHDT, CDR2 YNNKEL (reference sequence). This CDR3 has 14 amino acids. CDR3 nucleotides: TGTGCCAGCAGCCAAGATCTGATGAACACTGAAGCTTTCTTT. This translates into CASSQDLMNTEAFF.

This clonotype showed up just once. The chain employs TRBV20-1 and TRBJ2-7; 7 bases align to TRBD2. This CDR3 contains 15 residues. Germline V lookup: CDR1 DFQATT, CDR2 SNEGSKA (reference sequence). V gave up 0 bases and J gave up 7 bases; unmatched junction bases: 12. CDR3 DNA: TGCAGTGCTAGAGATCCAACTCCTGGGGGAGGGGAGCAGTACTTC. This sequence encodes CSARDPTPGGGEQYF.

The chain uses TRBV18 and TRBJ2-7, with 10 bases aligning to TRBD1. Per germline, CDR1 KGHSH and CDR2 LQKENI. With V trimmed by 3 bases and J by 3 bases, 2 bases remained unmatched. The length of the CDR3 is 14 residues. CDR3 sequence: CASSPGDRGYEQYF. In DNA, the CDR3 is TGTGCCAGCTCACCCGGGGACAGGGGCTACGAGCAGTACTTC.

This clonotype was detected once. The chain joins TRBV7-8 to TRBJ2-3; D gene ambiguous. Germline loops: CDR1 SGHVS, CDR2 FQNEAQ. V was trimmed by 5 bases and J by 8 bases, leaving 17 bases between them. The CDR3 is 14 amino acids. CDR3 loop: CASSPGPSRATQYF. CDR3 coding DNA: TGTGCCAGCAGCCCCGGCCCTTCTCGGGCTACGCAGTATTTT.

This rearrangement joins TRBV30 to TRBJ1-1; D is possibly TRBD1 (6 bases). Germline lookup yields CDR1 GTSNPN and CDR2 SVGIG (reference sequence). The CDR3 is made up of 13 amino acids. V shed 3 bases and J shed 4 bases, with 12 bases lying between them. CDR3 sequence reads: CAWRQNRVTEAFF. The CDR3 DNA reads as TGTGCCTGGAGACAAAACAGGGTCACTGAAGCTTTCTTT.

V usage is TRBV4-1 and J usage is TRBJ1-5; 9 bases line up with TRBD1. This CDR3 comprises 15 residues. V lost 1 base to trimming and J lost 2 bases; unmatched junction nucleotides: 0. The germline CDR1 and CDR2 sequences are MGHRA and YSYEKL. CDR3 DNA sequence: TGCGCCAGCAGCCAAGGGACAGGGGGCAATCAGCCCCAGCATTTT. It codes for CASSQGTGGNQPQHF.

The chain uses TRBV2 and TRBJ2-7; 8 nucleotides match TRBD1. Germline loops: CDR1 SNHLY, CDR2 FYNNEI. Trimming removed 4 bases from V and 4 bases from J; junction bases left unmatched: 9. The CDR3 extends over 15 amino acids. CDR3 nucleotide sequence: TGTGCCAGCAGTGGAGAGCAGGGGGCGAAATACGAGCAGTACTTC. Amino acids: CASSGEQGAKYEQYF.

This CDR3 is CASSLVQSSYEQYF. CDR3 nucleotides: TGTGCCAGCAGCTTAGTGCAGAGCTCCTACGAGCAGTACTTC. V is TRBV7-9 and J is TRBJ2-7; D unclear. Per the germline V gene, CDR1 is SEHNR and CDR2 is FQNEAQ (reference sequence). The V and J ends lost 1 base and 0 bases respectively, with 7 bases between them. There are 14 residues in the CDR3.

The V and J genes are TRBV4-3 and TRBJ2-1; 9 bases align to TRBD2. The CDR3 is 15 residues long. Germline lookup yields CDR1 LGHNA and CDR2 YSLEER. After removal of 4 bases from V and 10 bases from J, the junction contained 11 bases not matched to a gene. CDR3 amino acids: CASSRSRAGGGEQFF. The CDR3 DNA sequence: TGCGCCAGCAGCCGAAGTCGAGCGGGAGGTGGCGAGCAGTTCTTC.

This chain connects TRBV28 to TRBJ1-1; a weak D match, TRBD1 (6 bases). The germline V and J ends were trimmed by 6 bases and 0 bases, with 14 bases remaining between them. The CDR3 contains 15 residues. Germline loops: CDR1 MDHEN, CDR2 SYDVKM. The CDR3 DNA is TGTGCCAGCAGAAAAACAGGGAGGATGAACACTGAAGCTTTCTTT. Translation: CASRKTGRMNTEAFF.

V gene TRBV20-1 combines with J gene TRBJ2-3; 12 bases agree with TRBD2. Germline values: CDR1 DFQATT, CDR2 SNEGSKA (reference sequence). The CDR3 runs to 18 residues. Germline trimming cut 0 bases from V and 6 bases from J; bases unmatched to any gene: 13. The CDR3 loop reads CSARDSGLAGSARDTQYF. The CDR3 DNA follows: TGCAGTGCTAGAGATTCAGGACTAGCGGGATCCGCCCGGGATACGCAGTATTTT.

The CDR3 sequence: CASSPISGRQDTIYF. The CDR3 DNA sequence: TGTGCCAGCAGCCCTATCTCCGGCCGGCAGGACACCATATATTTT. The gene calls are TRBV13 and TRBJ1-3; no firm D call. The CDR3 is 15 residues long. Trimming took off 5 bases at V and 8 bases at J, with 19 bases between the two ends. Germline loops: CDR1 PRHDT, CDR2 FYEKMQ (reference sequence).